A single sample gave rise to the 32 T cell receptor beta chains below, sequenced in a study of control samples from healthy donors and cancer patients. Using immunoSEQ multiplex PCR, the repertoire was profiled, and TCRdb retains in-frame clones only, with some absent. This sample has about 96,000 clones, with approximately 95% found just once. The source material was blood. These receptor sequences come from a man between 18 and 35 years old in good health.

V gene TRBV6-5 combines with J gene TRBJ2-7, with D unclear. The V and J ends lost 7 bases and 6 bases respectively, with 13 bases between them. The germline V gene has CDR1 MNHEY and CDR2 SVGAGI. The CDR3 length is 12 residues. The CDR3 bases are TGTGCCAGCACCTCTTTCGTAGGCGAGCAGTACTTC. This codes for CASTSFVGEQYF.

This clone was counted a single time. The chain is built from TRBV19 and TRBJ1-1; D may be TRBD1 (5 bases). The V and J ends lost 2 bases and 5 bases respectively, with 12 bases between them. This CDR3 spans 14 amino acids. CDR1 and CDR2 from the germline V gene are LNHDA and SQIVND (reference sequence). In DNA, the CDR3 is TGTGCCAGTAGTATAATCCTCGGGGGTACTGAAGCTTTCTTT. Its protein is CASSIILGGTEAFF.

The J gene is TRBJ1-5, the V gene TRBV6-6; TRBD1 aligns across 7 bases. CDR1 MNHNY and CDR2 SVGAGI come from the germline V gene (reference sequence). CDR3 length equals 13 residues. V shed 6 bases, J shed 4 bases, and the junction held 3 bases outside the gene matches. Here the CDR3 DNA reads TGTGCCAGCAGCAACAGGGGAAATCAGCCCCAGCATTTT. This codes for CASSNRGNQPQHF.

The chain uses TRBV2 and TRBJ1-2; D might be TRBD1 (5 bases). Germline values: CDR1 SNHLY, CDR2 FYNNEI. Trimming took 6 bases from V and 5 from J, leaving 22 bases between them. There are 16 residues in the CDR3. CDR3 sequence (DNA): TGTGCCAGCAGCTACTCCGGGACCGCGAGCCTATATGGCTACACCTTC. Translation gives CASSYSGTASLYGYTF. The variable domain in full, with the rest retrieved from reference TRBV2 and TRBJ1-2, is EPEVTQTPSHQVTQMGQEVILRCVPISNHLYFYWYRQILGQKVEFLVSFYNNEISEKSEIFDDQFSVERPDGSNFTLKIRSTKLEDSAMYFCASSYSGTASLYGYTFGSGTRLTVV.

V is TRBV2 and J is TRBJ1-1; 9 positions match TRBD1. The ends lost 8 bases at V and 5 bases at J; junction bases unmatched: 6. Per the germline V gene, CDR1 is SNHLY and CDR2 is FYNNEI. CDR3 length: 13 residues. CDR3 coding DNA: TGTGCCAGCCTCGCCGGGACAGGGACTGAAGCTTTCTTT. This codes for CASLAGTGTEAFF.

The J gene is TRBJ2-2, the V gene TRBV6-5; 8 bases align to TRBD1. Germline loops: CDR1 MNHEY, CDR2 SVGAGI. The CDR3 has 14 residues. Losses at the gene ends were 10 bases for V and 6 bases for J; bases not matched to a gene: 10. CDR3 sequence reads: CATSGGYVAGELFF. In DNA, the CDR3 is TGTGCCACTTCAGGGGGCTATGTGGCCGGGGAGCTGTTTTTT.

The rearrangement links TRBV5-1 to TRBJ2-2, with D possibly matching TRBD1 (6 bases). The CDR3 covers 16 residues. Germline V lookup: CDR1 SGHRS, CDR2 YFSETQ. Trimming took off 0 bases at V and 1 base at J, with 10 bases between the two ends. The CDR3 nucleotides read TGCGCCAGCAGCTTGGCCGGGACAATGAACACCGGGGAGCTGTTTTTT. Residues: CASSLAGTMNTGELFF.

V and J are TRBV18 and TRBJ1-1; possibly TRBD1 for D (6 bases). Trimming removed 6 bases at V and 4 bases at J, with 15 bases between. CDR3 length: 14 residues. Germline assignment: CDR1 KGHSH and CDR2 LQKENI. The CDR3 DNA sequence: TGTGCCAGCTCGCGACAGGACGCAAGCACTGAAGCTTTCTTT. This translates into CASSRQDASTEAFF.

This clone has a single count. The chain has TRBV5-5 and TRBJ2-1; TRBD2 agrees at 9 bases. Trimming cost V 0 bases and J 3 bases; bases outside gene matches: 4. The germline gives CDR1 SGHKS, CDR2 YYEKEE (reference sequence). The CDR3 spans 16 residues. Written as DNA, the CDR3 is TGTGCCAGCAGCTTGGAGCTAGCGGGATACTACAATGAGCAGTTCTTC. Its protein product is CASSLELAGYYNEQFF.

The chain joins TRBV4-3 to TRBJ1-3; D uncertain. V was cut by 1 base and J by 0 bases, with 7 bases left in between. Looked up from germline, CDR1 is LGHNA and CDR2 is YSLEER. The CDR3 runs 15 residues. CDR3: CASSQVRTSGNTIYF. The CDR3, as DNA: TGCGCCAGCAGCCAAGTTAGGACCTCTGGAAACACCATATATTTT.

The chain combines TRBV13 with TRBJ2-7; D may be TRBD2 (5 bases). CDR3 length: 15 amino acids. V lost 0 bases to trimming and J lost 5 bases, with 14 bases between them. Germline lookup yields CDR1 PRHDT and CDR2 FYEKMQ (reference sequence). In DNA, the CDR3 is TGTGCCAGCAGCTTAGGCCTCGAGGGAAAGCACGAGCAGTACTTC. The encoded protein is CASSLGLEGKHEQYF.

J is TRBJ1-6 and V is TRBV5-1; 7 positions agree with TRBD1. Trimming cost V 0 bases and J 8 bases; bases outside gene matches: 8. The CDR3 extends over 16 amino acids. In germline, CDR1 is SGHRS, CDR2 YFSETQ. The CDR3 sequence: CASSLALQGSHSPLHF. The DNA for the CDR3 is TGCGCCAGCAGCTTGGCTCTACAGGGGTCGCATTCACCCCTCCACTTT.

CDR3 residues: CASRGQADNEKLFF. CDR3 coding DNA: TGTGCCAGTCGAGGACAGGCTGATAACGAAAAACTGTTTTTT. The chain uses TRBV9 and TRBJ1-4; 7 bases align to TRBD1. Germline trimming cut 8 bases from V and 8 bases from J; bases unmatched to any gene: 12. CDR3 size: 14 residues. Per germline, CDR1 SGDLS and CDR2 YYNGEE.

The chain links TRBV30 to TRBJ2-1, with D possibly being TRBD2 (5 bases). The germline V gene encodes CDR1 GTSNPN and CDR2 SVGIG (reference sequence). This CDR3 has 12 amino acids. V was cut by 5 bases and J by 3 bases, with 8 bases left in between. CDR3 nucleotides: TGTGCCTGGCTAAGCGGCTACAATGAGCAGTTCTTC. This codes for CAWLSGYNEQFF.

The gene calls are TRBV27 and TRBJ2-7; 8 bases align to TRBD2. The germline gives CDR1 MNHEY, CDR2 SMNVEV (reference sequence). V lost 6 bases, J lost 1 base, and 14 bases stayed unmatched. CDR3 size: 17 residues. Written as DNA, the CDR3 is TGTGCCAGCAGGCCGGGGGGGGCGGGGGGACAATCCTACGAGCAGTACTTC. Residues: CASRPGGAGGQSYEQYF.

This chain connects TRBV25-1 to TRBJ2-7; D not certain. V lost 2 bases and J lost 3, with 5 bases in between. Germline CDR1 MGHDK, CDR2 SYGVNS. This CDR3 has 12 amino acids. In nucleotides, the CDR3 is TGTGCCAGCAGTGAAGGGTTCTACGAGCAGTACTTC. Translated, it gives CASSEGFYEQYF.

The chain employs TRBV6-2 or TRBV6-3 and TRBJ1-1; D possibly corresponds to TRBD1 (5 bases). CDR3 length: 15 residues. Germline V lookup: CDR1 MNHEY, CDR2 SVGEGT. The germline V and J ends were trimmed by 5 bases and 3 bases, with 16 bases remaining between them. In nucleotides, the CDR3 is TGTGCCAGCAGTCCCCTCAGGGAAGTGGACACTGAAGCTTTCTTT. Its translation: CASSPLREVDTEAFF.

The chain carries TRBV6-1 and TRBJ2-1; 7 bases match TRBD2. Germline V gene data show CDR1 as MNHNS and CDR2 as SASEGT. V shed 3 bases, J shed 7 bases, and the junction held 6 bases outside the gene matches. The length of the CDR3 is 14 residues. The CDR3 DNA follows: TGTGCCAGCAGTGACCTGGTGGGGGGGAATGAGCAGTTCTTC. Amino acids: CASSDLVGGNEQFF.

This clone was observed a single time. This chain links TRBV7-9 with TRBJ2-3, with 10 bases fitting TRBD2. The CDR3 length is 16 residues. Germline assignment: CDR1 SEHNR and CDR2 FQNEAQ (reference sequence). Trimming cost V 3 bases and J 3 bases; bases outside gene matches: 6. The chain's CDR3 is CASSLLLAGTTDTQYF. CDR3 in DNA: TGTGCCAGCAGCTTGCTACTAGCGGGAACTACAGATACGCAGTATTTT.

This chain uses TRBV10-2 with TRBJ2-5; 10 positions agree with TRBD2. The CDR3 is 14 amino acids. Germline V gene data show CDR1 as WSHSY and CDR2 as SAAADI. V lost 8 bases, J lost 1 base, and 4 bases stayed unmatched. Written as DNA, the CDR3 is TGCGCCAGCCACCAGCGGGGGGGCCAAGAGACCCAGTACTTC. Its protein product is CASHQRGGQETQYF.

This clone was counted once. The chain couples TRBV19 to TRBJ2-6; maybe TRBD1 (6 bases). Trimming left V 4 bases short and J 2 bases short, with 9 bases between. From germline, CDR1 is LNHDA and CDR2 SQIVND (reference sequence). This CDR3 comprises 15 residues. Here the CDR3 DNA reads TGTGCCAGTAGTAGGGCAGGGGCTGGGGCCAACGTCCTGACTTTC. Its translation is CASSRAGAGANVLTF.

This chain uses TRBV7-2 with TRBJ1-2; a weak D match, TRBD1 (5 bases). V shed 1 base and J shed 0 bases, with 15 bases lying between them. Per the germline V gene, CDR1 is SGHTA and CDR2 is FQGNSA. This CDR3 has 17 amino acids. This chain's CDR3 is CASSLGGAAASNYGYTF. In nucleotides, the CDR3 is TGTGCCAGCAGCTTAGGAGGGGCTGCGGCCTCTAACTATGGCTACACCTTC.

This rearrangement joins TRBV25-1 to TRBJ1-1, with D perhaps TRBD1 (5 bases). This CDR3 comprises 12 residues. Trimming took off 4 bases at V and 11 bases at J, with 14 bases between the two ends. From germline, CDR1 is MGHDK and CDR2 SYGVNS. The CDR3 sequence: CASSGGGKGAFF. CDR3 in DNA: TGTGCCAGCAGTGGCGGGGGGAAAGGGGCTTTCTTT. The complete variable domain, with remaining parts taken from reference TRBV25-1 and TRBJ1-1, reads EADIYQTPRYLVIGTGKKITLECSQTMGHDKMYWYQQDPGMELHLIHYSYGVNSTEKGDLSSESTVSRIRTEHFPLTLESARPSHTSQYLCASSGGGKGAFFGQGTRLTVV.

A few counts support this clone. The chain is built from TRBV5-1 and TRBJ2-7, with TRBD2 matching over 12 bases. In germline, CDR1 is SGHRS, CDR2 YFSETQ. This CDR3 is 13 amino acids long. Trimming removed 5 bases from V and 7 bases from J; junction bases left unmatched: 4. CDR3 residues: CASRLAGGREQYF. The CDR3 bases are TGCGCCAGCAGACTAGCGGGAGGCCGAGAGCAGTACTTC. Combining the CDR3 with reference TRBV5-1 and TRBJ2-7 gives the whole variable domain KAGVTQTPRYLIKTRGQQVTLSCSPISGHRSVSWYQQTPGQGLQFLFEYFSETQRNKGNFPGRFSGRQFSNSRSEMNVSTLELGDSALYLCASRLAGGREQYFGPGTRLTVT.

Note on this clone: One end of the junction fails to match germline, which may point to a read error. The CDR3 nucleotides are TGTGCCAGCACCTTATACCTCTCTGGGGCCAACGTCCTGACTTTC. It is translated as CASTLYLSGANVLTF. The rearrangement uses TRBV7-9 and TRBJ2-6; D gene unclear. Germline V CDR1 and CDR2: SEHNR, FQNEAQ (reference sequence). This CDR3 has 15 amino acids.

The chain combines TRBV5-1 with TRBJ2-7, with unresolved D. The CDR3 runs to 13 residues. V shed 4 bases and J shed 6 bases, with 14 bases lying between them. The germline V gene has CDR1 SGHRS and CDR2 YFSETQ. The CDR3, as DNA: TGCGCCAGCAGCCCTGACGCTGTCATCGAGCAGTACTTC. Translation gives CASSPDAVIEQYF.

The chain links TRBV6-5 to TRBJ2-2; possibly TRBD1 for D (6 bases). Trimming took off 5 bases at V and 6 bases at J, with 10 bases between the two ends. Germline V gives CDR1 MNHEY, CDR2 SVGAGI. The CDR3 extends over 13 amino acids. CDR3 in amino acids: CASSRQEAGELFF. Here the CDR3 DNA reads TGTGCCAGCAGTCGACAGGAGGCCGGGGAGCTGTTTTTT.

The J gene is TRBJ1-2, the V gene TRBV25-1, with TRBD1 identical over 12 bases. CDR3 length: 16 residues. With 8 bases clipped from V and 8 bases from J, the junction kept 15 bases outside the gene matches. CDR1 MGHDK and CDR2 SYGVNS come from the germline V gene. CDR3 bases: TGTGCCAGCGAAACAAACGGGGACAGGGGGCGGAAAGGCTACACCTTC. This sequence encodes CASETNGDRGRKGYTF.

The rearrangement joins TRBV6-5 to TRBJ1-2, with D perhaps TRBD1 (5 bases). The germline V gene has CDR1 MNHEY and CDR2 SVGAGI. The germline V and J ends were trimmed by 8 bases and 3 bases, with 10 bases remaining between them. The CDR3 length is 12 residues. The CDR3 is CASLRGDYGYTF. For the CDR3, the DNA is TGTGCCAGCCTAAGGGGTGACTATGGCTACACCTTC.

The chain joins TRBV6-1 to TRBJ2-7; D ambiguous. This CDR3 comprises 13 residues. Trimming removed 3 bases from V and 4 bases from J, with 10 bases in between. Germline lookup yields CDR1 MNHNS and CDR2 SASEGT. The CDR3 is CASSEGRDYEQYF. The CDR3 nucleotides read TGTGCCAGCAGTGAGGGAAGAGATTACGAGCAGTACTTC.

The chain combines TRBV3-1 (or the pseudogene TRBV3-2) with TRBJ2-6; TRBD2 is a possible D gene (6 bases). The length of the CDR3 is 17 residues. CDR1 and CDR2 (germline): LGHDT, YNNKEL (reference sequence). Trimming left V 2 bases short and J 0 bases short, with 11 bases between. This CDR3 is CASSQRTTTSGANVLTF. The DNA of the CDR3 is TGTGCCAGCAGCCAAAGGACTACGACCTCTGGGGCCAACGTCCTGACTTTC.

The chain employs TRBV4-1 and TRBJ1-1, with a weak D call TRBD1 (5 bases). CDR1 is MGHRA, CDR2 YSYEKL, per germline. V was shortened by 1 base and J by 4 bases, with 10 bases between the two germline ends. There are 14 residues in the CDR3. CDR3 protein: CASSQGPGATEAFF. For the CDR3, the DNA is TGCGCCAGCAGCCAAGGCCCCGGGGCCACTGAAGCTTTCTTT.